Below, 6 T cell receptor beta chains from the same sample are listed, as sequenced in a study of blood T cell repertoires in COVID-19. Clones were sequenced by immunoSEQ multiplex PCR, and TCRdb holds only the in-frame ones, with some missing. This table has nearly 200,000 clones, approximately 82% appearing once. The source material was peripheral blood. The receptor set was obtained from a human donor with acute or convalescent COVID-19. The donor label of this sample is uncertain.

V gene TRBV6-5 combines with J gene TRBJ2-3; perhaps TRBD2 as D (6 bases). The CDR3 is made up of 16 amino acids. CDR1 and CDR2 from the germline V gene are MNHEY and SVGAGI. The V gene lost 0 bases and the J gene lost 0 bases, with 10 bases spanning the gap. This CDR3 is CASSYSLATSTDTQYF. The CDR3 DNA sequence: TGTGCCAGCAGTTACTCTCTAGCGACTAGCACAGATACGCAGTATTTT.

The chain carries TRBV2 and TRBJ1-4; 7 bases align to TRBD1. CDR3 size: 19 residues. In germline, CDR1 is SNHLY, CDR2 FYNNEI. V was clipped by 0 bases and J by 2 bases; unmatched bases: 12. CDR3 loop: CASSEALPLGGTTNEKLFF. CDR3 DNA: TGTGCCAGCAGTGAAGCGCTCCCTTTAGGGGGCACGACTAATGAAAAACTGTTTTTT.

CDR3 protein: CSVDVGLTETQYF. Written as DNA, the CDR3 is TGCAGCGTTGATGTGGGACTAACAGAGACCCAGTACTTC. The rearrangement links TRBV29-1 to TRBJ2-5, with 7 bases aligning to TRBD2. Germline V gene sequence: CDR1 SQVTM, CDR2 ANQGSEA. Losses at the gene ends were 3 bases for V and 4 bases for J; bases not matched to a gene: 5. The CDR3 has 13 residues.

The gene calls are TRBV28 and TRBJ1-2, with TRBD1 as a possible D gene (6 bases). Germline V gene data show CDR1 as MDHEN and CDR2 as SYDVKM. Deletions cut 5 bases from V and 4 bases from J, with 14 bases between. This CDR3 has 14 residues. The CDR3 spells CASSRQQGSYGYTF. The CDR3 region has the DNA TGTGCCAGCAGTCGGCAACAGGGAAGCTATGGCTACACCTTC.

The chain employs TRBV6-5 and TRBJ2-7; TRBD2 agrees at 12 bases. The germline V gene has CDR1 MNHEY and CDR2 SVGAGI. The CDR3 extends over 16 amino acids. The V gene end was trimmed by 0 bases and the J gene end by 0 bases; junction bases not matched to a gene: 0. The CDR3 region is CASSYSGLAGSYEQYF. DNA for the CDR3: TGTGCCAGCAGTTACTCGGGACTAGCGGGCTCCTACGAGCAGTACTTC.

This chain links TRBV5-1 with TRBJ1-3, with D hard to call. With 5 bases removed from V and 0 bases from J, the gap between germline ends came to 9 bases. Germline lookup yields CDR1 SGHRS and CDR2 YFSETQ. This CDR3 has 14 residues. The CDR3 coding sequence is TGCGCCAGCAGTTCGGGGAACTCTGGAAACACCATATATTTT. It encodes CASSSGNSGNTIYF.